This T cell receptor (beta chain) derives from a study of blood T cell repertoires in COVID-19. About the research overall: Acute and convalescent COVID-19 samples came from the United States, Italy and Spain. PBMCs, B-cell-depleted T cells, or T cells provided the cDNA or gDNA that made up the material.

This clone was seen only a few times. The CDR3 runs 14 residues. V trimming: 6 bases; J trimming: 3 bases; junction bases outside the gene matches: 2. Germline assignment: CDR1 MNHEY and CDR2 SMNVEV (reference sequence). Per the original methods: Amplification of reference gene primers provided the estimated nucleated cell counts. Repertoires were generated with immunoSEQ multiplex PCR, while TCRdb's copy carries only in-frame clones and drops some. From that table come the V and J calls and clone size; the DNA was used to work out D and trimming. The sample consists of about 160,000 clones, 70% to 85% of them appearing once. Seattle enrolled patients during active infection and tracked them longitudinally.

The TCR sequence derives from a woman between 35 and 50 years old with COVID-19, enrolled during active disease. The chain recombines TRBV27 with TRBJ2-1; 10 bases are shared with TRBD2. Sequenced sample: peripheral blood. CDR3 residues: CASSWTSGYNEQFF. As DNA, the CDR3 is TGTGCCAGCAGCTGGACTAGCGGCTACAATGAGCAGTTCTTC.